A selection of T cell receptor beta chains follows, all from one sample in a study of blood T cell repertoires in COVID-19. Data came from immunoSEQ multiplex PCR; TCRdb stores just in-frame clones and leaves some out. Here the sample spans over 200,000 clones, about 90% being singletons. Sequences were obtained from peripheral blood. The receptors come from a man aged 30 to 45 with COVID-19, enrolled during active disease. Each CDR3 is given with its conserved first and last residue. D genes are given only for firm matches. The size entry is marked missing in some rows and otherwise reads once, few, many or a size class.

V	J	size	D	CDR3	DNA
TRBV12-3/TRBV12-4	TRBJ1-2	few	TRBD1	CASSLIEGAGYTF	TGTGCCAGCAGTTTAATTGAGGGGGCTGGCTACACCTTC
TRBV21-1	TRBJ1-1	NA	NA	CASSKGDRNTEAFF	TGTGCCAGCAGCAAAGGGGACAGGAACACTGAAGCTTTCTTT
TRBV19	TRBJ1-5	NA	TRBD1	CASSDRSGQGASNQPQHF	TGTGCCAGTAGTGACAGATCCGGACAGGGGGCTAGCAATCAGCCCCAGCATTTT
TRBV3-1/TRBV3-2	TRBJ1-2	NA	TRBD1	CASSPWDRGLPRSYGYTF	TGTGCCAGCAGCCCCTGGGACAGGGGTCTCCCCCGTTCTTATGGCTACACCTTC
TRBV7-2	TRBJ2-7	NA	TRBD2	CASSLLGLAVSSYEQYF	TGTGCCAGCAGCTTACTAGGACTAGCCGTCAGCTCCTACGAGCAGTACTTC
TRBV3-1/TRBV3-2	TRBJ1-6	NA	NA	CASSQEILVEGDYNSPLHF	TGTGCCAGCAGCCAAGAAATTTTGGTAGAGGGAGATTATAATTCACCCCTCCACTTT
TRBV9	TRBJ1-1	NA	TRBD1	CASSAGQINTEAFF	TGTGCCAGCAGCGCGGGACAGATTAACACTGAAGCTTTCTTT
TRBV7-2	TRBJ1-3	NA	NA	CASSPQGVEYGNTIYF	TGTGCCAGCAGCCCTCAGGGTGTTGAGTACGGAAACACCATATATTTT
TRBV30	TRBJ2-1	NA	TRBD1	CAWGTGSGSYNEQFF	TGTGCCTGGGGGACAGGGTCCGGCTCCTACAATGAGCAGTTCTTC
TRBV21-1	TRBJ2-5	few	NA	CASSEGDRGEETQYF	TGTGCCAGCAGCGAGGGGGACAGGGGGGAAGAGACCCAGTACTTC
TRBV29-1	TRBJ2-7	NA	NA	CSVGVSGTYEQYF	TGCAGCGTTGGGGTTAGCGGCACCTACGAGCAGTACTTC
TRBV27	TRBJ1-1	NA	TRBD1	CASSPTGQTVTEAFF	TGTGCCAGCAGCCCCACGGGACAGACAGTCACTGAAGCTTTCTTT
TRBV5-6	TRBJ1-1	NA	NA	CASSPARGAPHTEAFF	TGTGCCAGCAGCCCCGCCAGGGGCGCCCCCCACACTGAAGCTTTCTTT
TRBV13	TRBJ2-5	NA	NA	CASSLAYRAQETQYF	TGTGCCAGCAGCTTAGCCTACAGGGCCCAAGAGACCCAGTACTTC
TRBV21-1	TRBJ2-7	NA	NA	CASSKVVGGRSSEQYF	TGTGCCAGCAGCAAAGTAGTAGGCGGGAGATCCTCCGAGCAGTACTTC
TRBV18	TRBJ1-2	NA	NA	CASSLQGRDGYTF	TGTGCCAGCTCACTGCAGGGAAGGGATGGCTACACCTTC
TRBV27	TRBJ1-6	NA	TRBD1	CASRSGTGAYNSPLHF	TGTGCCAGCAGGTCCGGGACAGGAGCCTATAATTCACCCCTCCACTTT
TRBV19	TRBJ1-5	NA	NA	CASSRGENNQPQHF	TGTGCCAGTAGTCGTGGGGAGAACAATCAGCCCCAGCATTTT
TRBV4-2	TRBJ1-1	once	NA	CASSQVDGREGLEAFF	TGTGCCAGCAGCCAAGTAGACGGCAGGGAGGGTTTGGAGGCTTTCTTT
TRBV2	TRBJ1-3	NA	NA	CASSEWSYSGNTIYF	TGTGCCAGCAGTGAATGGTCCTACTCTGGAAACACCATATATTTT